This T cell receptor beta chain was found in a study of Ad26.COV2.S vaccination and SARS-CoV-2 variants. The table came from immunoSEQ multiplex PCR; TCRdb's copy has only in-frame clones and leaves some out. The sample lists approximately 420,000 clones; roughly 90% were seen once. Germline CDR1 and CDR2: SEHNR and FQNEAQ (reference sequence). Trimming took 2 bases from V and 1 from J, leaving 8 bases between them. The CDR3 runs 14 residues. Sample treatment: roughly 19 received Ad26.COV2.S at low or high dose, single or two shots; about 5 received placebo; per-sample allocation not given. It was on day 63 after the first vaccine or placebo injection that samples were taken.

The source was peripheral blood, collected in a trial of Ad26.COV2.S vaccine versus placebo. The gene calls are TRBV7-9 and TRBJ2-5; D may be TRBD1 (5 bases). The source is a person aged 18-65 years who received the Ad26.COV2.S COVID-19 vaccine or a placebo. The CDR3 DNA follows: TGTGCCAGCAGCTTATGGGGCAGCCAAGAGACCCAGTACTTC. It translates to CASSLWGSQETQYF.